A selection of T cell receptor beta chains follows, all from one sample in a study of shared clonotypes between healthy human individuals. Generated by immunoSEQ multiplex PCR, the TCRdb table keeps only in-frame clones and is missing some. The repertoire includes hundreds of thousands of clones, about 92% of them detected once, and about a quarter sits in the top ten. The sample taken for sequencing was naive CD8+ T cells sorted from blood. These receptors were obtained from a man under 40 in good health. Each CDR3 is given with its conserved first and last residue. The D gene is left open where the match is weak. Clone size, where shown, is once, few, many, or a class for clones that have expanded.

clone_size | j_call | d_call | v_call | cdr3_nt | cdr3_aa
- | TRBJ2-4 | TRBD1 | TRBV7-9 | TGTGCCAGCAGCCCCCCCGGGACAGGGCCATCCTCGGCCAAAAACATTCAGTACTTC | CASSPPGTGPSSAKNIQYF
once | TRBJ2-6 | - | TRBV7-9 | TGTGCCAGCAGCTGGGGCCGGGGGGCCAACGTCCTGACTTTC | CASSWGRGANVLTF
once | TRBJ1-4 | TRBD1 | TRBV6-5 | TGTGCCAGCAGTCACAGGACAGGGTTTAGCGAAAAACTGTTTTTT | CASSHRTGFSEKLFF
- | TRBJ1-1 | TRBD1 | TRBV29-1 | TGCAGCGCCGCACGACAGGGGGCCACTGAAGCTTTCTTT | CSAARQGATEAFF
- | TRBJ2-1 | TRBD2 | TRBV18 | TGTGCCAGCTCACCGACTGGGACTAGCGGGAGGGCCTTACCCTACAATGAGCAGTTCTTC | CASSPTGTSGRALPYNEQFF
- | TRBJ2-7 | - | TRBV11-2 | TGTGCCAGCAACCTGGGCCAGAGAGACTACGAGCAGTACTTC | CASNLGQRDYEQYF
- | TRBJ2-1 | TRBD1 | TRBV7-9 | TGTGCCAGCAGCTTAGATGGACAGGGGTACACAGGTGAGCAGTTCTTC | CASSLDGQGYTGEQFF
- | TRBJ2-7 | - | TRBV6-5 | TGTGCCAGCAGTCCACACAGGGGGGGCGAGCAGTACTTC | CASSPHRGGEQYF
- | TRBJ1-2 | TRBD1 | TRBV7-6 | TGTGCCAGCAGCCCCGGGACAGGGTATGGCTACACCTTC | CASSPGTGYGYTF
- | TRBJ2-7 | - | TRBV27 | TGTGCCAGCAGTGGTCAGGGTTCTTACTACGAGCAGTACTTC | CASSGQGSYYEQYF
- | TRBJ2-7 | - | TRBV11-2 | TGTGCCAGCAGCTTAGGTCCTGCCTACGAGCAGTACTTC | CASSLGPAYEQYF
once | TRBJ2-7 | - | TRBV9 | TGTGCCAGCAGCGTATTCCAGGATTCCTACGAGCAGTACTTC | CASSVFQDSYEQYF
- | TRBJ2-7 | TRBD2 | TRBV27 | TGTGCCAGCAGTTTTCTGGCGGGAGGGTCCTACGAGCAGTACTTC | CASSFLAGGSYEQYF
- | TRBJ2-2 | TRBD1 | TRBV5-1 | TGCGCCAGCAGGGACAGGAACACTGTGAACACCGGGGAGCTGTTTTTT | CASRDRNTVNTGELFF
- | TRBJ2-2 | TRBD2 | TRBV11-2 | TGTGCCAGCAGTCCGGGACTAGATCTTCCCACCGGGGAGCTGTTTTTT | CASSPGLDLPTGELFF
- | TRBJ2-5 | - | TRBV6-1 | TGTGCCAGCAGAATCGACAGGTGGGAGACCCAGTACTTC | CASRIDRWETQYF
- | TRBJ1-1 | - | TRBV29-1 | TGCAGCGTAAAAGGGACAACCCTTAGGGACACTGAAGCTTTCTTT | CSVKGTTLRDTEAFF
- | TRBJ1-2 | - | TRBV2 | TGTGCCAGCAGTGATCCGAACACCTGGGACTATGGCTACACCTTC | CASSDPNTWDYGYTF
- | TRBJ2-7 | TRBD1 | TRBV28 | TGTGCCAGCAGTTTGCTAGGACAACAGGGGGCCGCCTACGAGCAGTACTTC | CASSLLGQQGAAYEQYF
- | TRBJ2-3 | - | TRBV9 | TGTGCCAGCAGCCCCAGCGGCCCCACAGATACGCAGTATTTT | CASSPSGPTDTQYF
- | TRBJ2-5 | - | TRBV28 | TGTGCCAGCAGTTCCCCCAGGGCCCCACAAGAGACCCAGTACTTC | CASSSPRAPQETQYF
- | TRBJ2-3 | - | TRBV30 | TGTGCCTGGACTCTCGGGGACCGCACAGATACGCAGTATTTT | CAWTLGDRTDTQYF
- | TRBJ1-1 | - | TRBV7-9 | TGTGCCAGCAGCCCGTACCCCGGGACGGGGGACACTGAAGCTTTCTTT | CASSPYPGTGDTEAFF
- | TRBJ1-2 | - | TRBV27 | TGTGCCAGCAGTTTGGGGGAGACACCTCCGGGCTATGGCTACACCTTC | CASSLGETPPGYGYTF
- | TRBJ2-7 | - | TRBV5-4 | TGTGCCAGCAGCCTGACAGGCTACGAGCAGTACTTC | CASSLTGYEQYF
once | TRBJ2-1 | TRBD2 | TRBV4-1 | TGCGCCAGCAGCCAAGAGTGGACTAGCGGGAGTAAGCAGTTCTTC | CASSQEWTSGSKQFF
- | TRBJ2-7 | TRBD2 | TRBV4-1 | TGCGCCAGCAGCTTACAACTTACAATTAGCGGGTTCTCCTACGAGCAGTACTTC | CASSLQLTISGFSYEQYF